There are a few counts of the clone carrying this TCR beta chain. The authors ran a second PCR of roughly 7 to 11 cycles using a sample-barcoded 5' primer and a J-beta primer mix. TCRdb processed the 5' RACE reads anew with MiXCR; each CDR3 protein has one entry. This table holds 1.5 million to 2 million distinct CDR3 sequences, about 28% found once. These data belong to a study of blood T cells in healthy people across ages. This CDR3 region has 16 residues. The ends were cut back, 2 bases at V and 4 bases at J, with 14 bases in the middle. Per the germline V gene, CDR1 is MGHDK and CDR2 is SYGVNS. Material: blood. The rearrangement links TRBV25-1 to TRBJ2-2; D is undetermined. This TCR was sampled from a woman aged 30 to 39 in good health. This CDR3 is CASSEARRSPTGELFF. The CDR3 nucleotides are TGTGCCAGCAGTGAAGCTAGACGTAGCCCCACCGGGGAGCTGTTTTTT.